The rows below give T cell receptor beta chains drawn from one sample of a study of T cells expressing NK-cell markers. TCRdb reanalyzed the 5' RACE reads and collapses them to one entry per CDR3 protein, without DNA. The record lists hundreds of thousands of distinct CDR3 sequences, of which the ten most abundant hold roughly 4.2%. Sequencing was performed on blood T cells: a sorted CD56 or NKG2C T cell subset, CD4+ or CD8+ T cells, or bulk PBMC T cells (not recorded which). The receptors shown here come from a woman aged 18 to 75 in good health. Each CDR3 is given with its conserved first and last residue.

V gene	J gene	CDR3 length	CDR3 protein
TRBV12-3/TRBV12-4	TRBJ2-3	16	CASSWGGKTSTDTQYF
TRBV6-2/TRBV6-3	TRBJ2-1	15	CASSYSGLGGNEQFF
TRBV9	TRBJ2-1	14	CASSLGTSLNEQFF
TRBV4-3	TRBJ1-5	14	CASSQDRWGRPQHF
TRBV18	TRBJ2-4	15	CASSPRDREADIQYF
TRBV6-5	TRBJ2-1	16	CASSYRPSGGVNEQFF
TRBV5-1	TRBJ2-7	14	CASSSTGGSREQYF
TRBV11-2	TRBJ2-3	15	CASSLVPLAGDTQYF
TRBV12-3/TRBV12-4	TRBJ2-3	16	CASSQRTSGTTDTQYF
TRBV14	TRBJ2-7	15	CASSQGALRNYEQYF
TRBV28	TRBJ2-2	14	CASVQGANTGELFF
TRBV29-1	TRBJ1-2	14	CSVPSEGYDYGYTF
TRBV6-1	TRBJ2-7	15	CASTWDSLLSYEQYF
TRBV29-1	TRBJ1-4	13	CSAGGGINEKLFF
TRBV7-3	TRBJ2-1	14	CASSFGMGGDEQFF
TRBV11-2	TRBJ2-1	14	CASVGTAGGNEQFF
TRBV7-2	TRBJ2-3	16	CASSYGDRDSTDTQYF
TRBV4-3	TRBJ1-4	15	CASSPMDRGHEKLFF
TRBV20-1	TRBJ2-1	13	CSASGRAIYEQFF
TRBV4-3	TRBJ2-7	14	CASSQSWGGYEQYF
TRBV28	TRBJ2-2	14	CASRVVLRTGELFF
TRBV15	TRBJ1-5	15	CATSRDRGVRQPQHF
TRBV6-5	TRBJ1-5	17	CASSLQGQGPYNQPQHF
TRBV2	TRBJ2-1	18	CASSEALLLLAGVDEQFF
TRBV6-5	TRBJ2-4	14	CASSYDRAGNIQYF
TRBV6-2/TRBV6-3	TRBJ2-2	15	CASSYRRVFTGELFF
TRBV5-1	TRBJ2-2	16	CASSLGASGLTGELFF
TRBV5-1	TRBJ2-2	14	CASSLQTNTGELFF
TRBV5-1	TRBJ1-1	13	CASSLSRNTEAFF
TRBV7-2	TRBJ2-1	17	CASSLGLRERSRNEQFF
TRBV6-2/TRBV6-3	TRBJ2-3	15	CASSKQRGNADTQYF
TRBV20-1	TRBJ2-1	14	CSALTSDAYNEQFF
TRBV3-1	TRBJ1-5	15	CASSPTGNSNQPQHF
TRBV7-2	TRBJ2-1	14	CASSPGTEYNEQFF
TRBV7-2	TRBJ2-1	11	CASSDYNEQFF
TRBV30	TRBJ1-1	14	CAWSVVLRAREAFF
TRBV9	TRBJ2-1	16	CASSGGGTGVYNEQFF
TRBV20-1	TRBJ1-1	11	CSASQGPEAFF
TRBV20-1	TRBJ2-5	13	CSARGQIKETQYF
TRBV9	TRBJ1-3	16	CASSVGGGASGNTIYF
TRBV25-1	TRBJ1-1	15	CASSESRGLVTEAFF
TRBV3-1	TRBJ2-3	17	CASSQDLAGATRDTQYF
TRBV12-3/TRBV12-4	TRBJ2-5	17	CASSSGAGTGIVETQYF
TRBV12-3/TRBV12-4	TRBJ1-6	12	CASSPRSSPLHF
TRBV25-1	TRBJ1-5	14	CASSEYTANQPQHF
TRBV5-1	TRBJ2-3	13	CASSLAGENTQYF
TRBV10-3	TRBJ1-6	15	CAISESAAGNSPLHF